The present TCR beta chain was sequenced within a study of early T cells in non-severe SARS-CoV-2 infection. Study summary: Chains were not paired, and sequencing was done on bulk RNA from unsorted whole blood.

Between the trimmed V and J ends, which lost 5 bases and 5 bases, there was a span of 12 bases. The CDR3 extends over 13 amino acids. Germline V gene lookup returns CDR1 MNHNS and CDR2 SASEGT. Researchers tagged individual cDNA molecules with unique molecular identifiers. Each CDR3 protein is one row after TCRdb ran MiXCR on the 5' RACE reads. The data show more than 60,000 distinct CDR3 sequences, approximately 13% seen once. Findings and limits, study-wide: The VDJdb matching leaned toward anti-spike CD8 responses and overlooked private and CD4 specificities.

This clonotype has at least ten counts. The target antigen is unknown. The sequencing sample was made of whole blood. The rearrangement joins TRBV6-1 to TRBJ1-2; D possibly corresponds to TRBD1 (6 bases). The source of this sequence is an adult who was a healthcare worker with PCR-confirmed SARS-CoV-2 infection or an uninfected control (not recorded which). CDR3 DNA sequence: TGTGCCAGCAGTAGAGACAGGATATATGGCTACACCTTC. Its translation: CASSRDRIYGYTF.